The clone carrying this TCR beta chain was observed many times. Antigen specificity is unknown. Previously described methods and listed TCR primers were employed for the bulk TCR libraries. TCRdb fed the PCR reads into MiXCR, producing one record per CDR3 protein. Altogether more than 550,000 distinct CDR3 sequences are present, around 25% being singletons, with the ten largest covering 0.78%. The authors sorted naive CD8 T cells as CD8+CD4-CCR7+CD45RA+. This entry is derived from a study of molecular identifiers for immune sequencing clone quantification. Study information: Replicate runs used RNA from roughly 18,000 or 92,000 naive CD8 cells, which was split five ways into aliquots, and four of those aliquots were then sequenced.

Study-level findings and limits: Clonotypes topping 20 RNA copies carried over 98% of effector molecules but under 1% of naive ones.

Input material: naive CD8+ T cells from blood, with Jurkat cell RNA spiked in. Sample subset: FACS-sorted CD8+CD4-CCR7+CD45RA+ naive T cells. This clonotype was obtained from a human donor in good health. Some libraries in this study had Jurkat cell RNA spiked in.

DNA for the CDR3: TGTGCCTGGCAGTTAGAGACCCAGTACTTC. Translation: CAWQLETQYF. The chain is built from TRBV30 and TRBJ2-5, with no clear D. Germline CDR1 GTSNPN, CDR2 SVGIG (reference sequence). The CDR3 has 10 residues. Deletions cut 5 bases from V and 4 bases from J, with 5 bases between.